This entry concerns a single T cell receptor (beta chain). Its antigen is still unknown. The data were produced by immunoSEQ multiplex PCR, yet TCRdb's version contains in-frame clones alone and is incomplete. The sample holds approximately 10,000 clones, 70% to 80% seen once. The data belong to a study of STAT3 mutations in large granular lymphocyte leukemia. Across the whole study: Roughly half of the longitudinally sequenced T-LGLL patients carried detectable canonical activating STAT3 mutations. Points from the study as a whole: Every T-cell large granular lymphocyte leukemia patient had at least one immunodominant TCR beta clonotype.

V dropped 2 bases and J dropped 2 bases, with 13 bases sitting between them. Germline CDR1 and CDR2: MNHEY and SVGAGI. This CDR3 contains 15 residues. The chain links TRBV6-5 to TRBJ2-7; possibly TRBD2 for D (6 bases). The source is a man between 60 and 75 years old with T-cell large granular lymphocyte leukemia. Some clones in this sample may be carry-over from other donors' samples. Material: peripheral blood mononuclear cells. In DNA form, the CDR3 reads TGTGCCAGCAGTTACCGCGGGGTTGAGACCTACGAGCAGTACTTC. Its protein product is CASSYRGVETYEQYF.